This TCR beta chain was captured in a study of CD8 T cells in Susac syndrome. Germline-derived CDR1 and CDR2 are MGHRA and YSYEKL. V gave up 2 bases and J gave up 4 bases; unmatched junction bases: 7. The CDR3 covers 16 residues. RNA was extracted with the RNeasy kit, and a quantity of about 0.5 to 1 ug was reverse transcribed using random hexamers. With immunoSEQ multiplex PCR, TCR beta CDR3 was amplified across 54 Vbeta and 13 Jbeta. TCRdb re-called the immunoSEQ multiplex PCR reads with MiXCR, one entry per CDR3 protein. This sample has about 430,000 distinct CDR3 sequences, with approximately 85% found just once.

The source of this sequence is a human donor with multiple sclerosis. The sequencing input was CD8+ T cells from PBMCs. The chain employs TRBV4-1 and TRBJ1-5; 8 bases are a match to TRBD1. This chain's CDR3 is CASSQPGTGANQPQHF. The CDR3 nucleotides read TGCGCCAGCAGCCAACCAGGGACAGGCGCTAATCAGCCCCAGCATTTT.